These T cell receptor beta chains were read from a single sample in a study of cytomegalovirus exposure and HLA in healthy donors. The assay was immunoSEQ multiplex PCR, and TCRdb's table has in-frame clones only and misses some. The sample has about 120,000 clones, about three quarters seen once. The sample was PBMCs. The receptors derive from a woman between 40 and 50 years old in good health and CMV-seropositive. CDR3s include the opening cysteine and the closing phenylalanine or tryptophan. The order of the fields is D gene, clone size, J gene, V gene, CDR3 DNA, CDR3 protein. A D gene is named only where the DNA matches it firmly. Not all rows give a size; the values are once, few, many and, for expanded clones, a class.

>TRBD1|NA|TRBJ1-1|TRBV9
TGTGCCAGCAGCGGCCAGGGGGCTCACACTGAAGCTTTCTTT
CASSGQGAHTEAFF
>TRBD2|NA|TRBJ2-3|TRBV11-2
TGTGCCAGCAGTTGGATCCCGGGACTAGCGGGCTCCGATACGCAGTATTTT
CASSWIPGLAGSDTQYF
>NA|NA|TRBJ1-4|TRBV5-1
TGCGCCAGCAGTACCCTAGGACAGAGTAATGAAAAACTGTTTTTT
CASSTLGQSNEKLFF
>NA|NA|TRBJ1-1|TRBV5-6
TGTGCCAGCAGCTCCTCAGGCCAGGGAGGGAACACTGAAGCTTTCTTT
CASSSSGQGGNTEAFF
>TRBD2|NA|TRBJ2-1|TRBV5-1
TGCGCCAGCAGCTCCAGCGGGGGGTGGAGCAATGAGCAGTTCTTC
CASSSSGGWSNEQFF
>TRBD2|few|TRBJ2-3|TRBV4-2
TGTGCCAGCAGCCAAGACAAAGCGGGAGGCACCACAGATACGCAGTATTTT
CASSQDKAGGTTDTQYF
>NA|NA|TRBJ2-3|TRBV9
TGTGCCAGCGCAGGGCTAGCGTCCACAGATACGCAGTATTTT
CASAGLASTDTQYF
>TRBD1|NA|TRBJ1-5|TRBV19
TGTGCCAGTAGTATAATCCCGACAGGGGAGCAGCCCCAGCATTTT
CASSIIPTGEQPQHF
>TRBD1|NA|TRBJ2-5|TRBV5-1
TGCGCCACCGGGACAGGGACGGAGACCCAGTACTTC
CATGTGTETQYF
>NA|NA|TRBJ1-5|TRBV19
TGTGCCAGTAGTATTAATGTTAGAAGCAATCAGCCCCAGCATTTT
CASSINVRSNQPQHF
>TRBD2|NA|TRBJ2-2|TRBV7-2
TGTGCCAGCAGACCTAGCGGGAGCCGGGGTACCGGGGAGCTGTTTTTT
CASRPSGSRGTGELFF
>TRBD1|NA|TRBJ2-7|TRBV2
TGTGCCAGTTTCCGGGACAGGGGTCACGAGCAGTACTTC
CASFRDRGHEQYF
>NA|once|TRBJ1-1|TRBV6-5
TGTGCCAGCAGTCTACAGGGGAACACTGAAGCTTTCTTT
CASSLQGNTEAFF
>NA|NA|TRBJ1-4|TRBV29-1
TGCAGCGTTGCCGGGGGGCGGGTTGGGGAAAAACTGTTTTTT
CSVAGGRVGEKLFF
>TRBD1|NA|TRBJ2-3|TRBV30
TGTGCCTGGACGACAGGGGCGGCAGATACGCAGTATTTT
CAWTTGAADTQYF
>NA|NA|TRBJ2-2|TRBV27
TGTGCCAGCAGGGGCCAGGGACAGAACACCGGGGAGCTGTTTTTT
CASRGQGQNTGELFF
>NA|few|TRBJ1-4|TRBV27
TGTGCCAGCAGTCCCCTCGCAGTTGCAACTAATGAAAAACTGTTTTTT
CASSPLAVATNEKLFF
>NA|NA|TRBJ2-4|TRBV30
TGTGCCTGGAGGCCTCAGGGAAACAAAAACATTCAGTACTTC
CAWRPQGNKNIQYF
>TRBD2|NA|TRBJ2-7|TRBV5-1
TGCGCCAGCAGAGAAACTAGCGGGGCCACCTACGAGCAGTACTTC
CASRETSGATYEQYF
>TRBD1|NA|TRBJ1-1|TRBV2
TGTGCCAGCAGTGAAATGGGACAGGGGAACACTGAAGCTTTCTTT
CASSEMGQGNTEAFF
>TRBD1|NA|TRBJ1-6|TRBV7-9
TGTGCCAGCAGCTCGACAGGGGGTTCACCCCTCCACTTT
CASSSTGGSPLHF
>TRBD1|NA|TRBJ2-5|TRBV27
TGTGCCAGCAGAACGACCGGGACAGGGGGCAGGATCCAGTACTTC
CASRTTGTGGRIQYF
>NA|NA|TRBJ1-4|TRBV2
TGTGCCAGTCCTACCCTCGGGACTAGAGATGAAAAACTGTTTTTT
CASPTLGTRDEKLFF
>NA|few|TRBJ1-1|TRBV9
TGTGCCAGCAGTGGGGTCGGGGGTATCGGCACTGAAGCTTTCTTT
CASSGVGGIGTEAFF
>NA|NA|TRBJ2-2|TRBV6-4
TGTGCCAGCAGTCAAGGGCAGGGGAGCACCGGGGAGCTGTTTTTT
CASSQGQGSTGELFF
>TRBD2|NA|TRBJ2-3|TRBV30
TGTGCCTGGAGTCTTGTATACGTAGCGGGGTTCACAGATACGCAGTATTTT
CAWSLVYVAGFTDTQYF
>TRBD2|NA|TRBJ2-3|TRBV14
TGTGCCAGCAGCCGCCAGACTAGCGGAGGGTCAGATACGCAGTATTTT
CASSRQTSGGSDTQYF
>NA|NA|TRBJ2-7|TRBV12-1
NA
CASSFAPGSYGQYF
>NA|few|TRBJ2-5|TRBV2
TGTGCCAGCAGACCCGACAGGTCCCAGGAGACCCAGTACTTC
CASRPDRSQETQYF
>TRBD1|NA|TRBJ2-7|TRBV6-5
TGTGCCAGCAGTTACACAACAGGGGGCATCCCCGAGCAGTACTTC
CASSYTTGGIPEQYF
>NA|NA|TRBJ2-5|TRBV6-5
TGTGCCAGCAGTTACACTAGCAGACGGAACCAAGAGACCCAGTACTTC
CASSYTSRRNQETQYF
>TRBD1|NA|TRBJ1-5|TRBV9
TGTGCCAGCAGTGGGACAGCAAATCAGCCCCAGCATTTT
CASSGTANQPQHF
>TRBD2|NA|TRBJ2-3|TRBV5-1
TGCGCCAGCAGCTTGGAGGGACTAGTAAGCACAGATACGCAGTATTTT
CASSLEGLVSTDTQYF
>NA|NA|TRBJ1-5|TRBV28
TGTGCCAGCGGGCCGACAGTCACGGATCAGCCCCAGCATTTT
CASGPTVTDQPQHF
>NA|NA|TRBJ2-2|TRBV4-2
TGTGCCAGCAGCCAACCGGGACACCTGAACACCGGGGAGCTGTTTTTT
CASSQPGHLNTGELFF